Following are 18 T cell receptor beta chains from one sample sequenced in a study of a mutant IDH1 vaccine in newly diagnosed glioma. Data came from immunoSEQ multiplex PCR; TCRdb stores just in-frame clones and leaves some out. This table holds approximately 20,000 clones, approximately 85% found once. As to time point: baseline, week 1 (first vaccination visit). The treatment here: pre-vaccination baseline after standard-of-care therapy. The sequencing used PBMCs, collected from a glioma patient treated with radiotherapy, temozolomide or both. The source of these receptors is a man between 40 and 49 years old with glioma.

The chain uses TRBV5-5 and TRBJ2-7, with 7 bases fitting TRBD2. CDR3 length: 16 residues. Germline values: CDR1 SGHKS, CDR2 YYEKEE (reference sequence). Unmatched junction bases numbered 12, after V lost 4 bases and J lost 2 bases. CDR3 residues: CASSLGRGPSTYEQYV. CDR3 DNA: TGTGCCAGCAGCCTGGGGAGGGGACCCTCGACCTACGAGCAGTACGTC.

The chain joins TRBV30 to TRBJ2-5, with D possibly called TRBD1 or TRBD2 (5 bases each). The CDR3 extends over 13 amino acids. Germline V gives CDR1 GTSNPN, CDR2 SVGIG (reference sequence). Trimming shortened V by 2 bases and J by 7 bases, and 14 bases separated the two germline ends. CDR3 protein: CAWSPGRWGTQYF. CDR3 sequence (DNA): TGTGCCTGGAGTCCGGGACGGTGGGGGACCCAGTACTTC.

The chain couples TRBV30 to TRBJ2-5; TRBD1 matches at 7 bases. V was clipped by 2 bases and J by 4 bases; unmatched bases: 4. In germline, CDR1 is GTSNPN, CDR2 SVGIG (reference sequence). The CDR3 covers 13 residues. The CDR3 region is CAWSRTGRETQYF. The CDR3 DNA sequence: TGTGCCTGGAGTCGGACAGGCCGAGAGACCCAGTACTTC.

The V gene is TRBV5-4, the J gene TRBJ1-1, with D perhaps TRBD1 (6 bases). The V end lost 3 bases, the J end lost 3 bases, and 15 bases lay between the germline ends. The CDR3 sequence is 15 residues long. Germline CDR1 reads SGHNT; CDR2 reads YYREEE (reference sequence). Written as DNA, the CDR3 is TGTGCCAGCAGCTCCGGACAGCCCAGTTACACTGAAGCTTTCTTT. This codes for CASSSGQPSYTEAFF.

The chain is built from TRBV15 and TRBJ1-4, with TRBD1 as a possible D gene (6 bases). V was cut by 1 base and J by 8 bases, with 17 bases left in between. CDR3 size: 16 residues. CDR1 and CDR2 (germline): LNHNV, YYDKDF (reference sequence). CDR3 in DNA: TGTGCCACCAGCAGAGGAGATTCAGGGGTCAACGAAAAACTGTTTTTT. It translates to CATSRGDSGVNEKLFF.

The chain is built from TRBV30 and TRBJ1-2; TRBD1 might be the D (5 bases). CDR3 length: 12 residues. Between the trimmed V and J ends, which lost 0 bases and 9 bases, there was a span of 11 bases. CDR1 and CDR2 (germline): GTSNPN, SVGIG (reference sequence). DNA for the CDR3: TGTGCCTGGAGTGTAGGAGGGACCCGCTACACCTTC. Translated: CAWSVGGTRYTF. Looking up the rest from reference TRBV30 and TRBJ1-2 gives the full variable domain: SQTIHQWPATLVQPVGSPLSLECTVEGTSNPNLYWYRQAAGRGLQLLFYSVGIGQISSEVPQNLSASRPQDRQFILSSKKLLLSDSGFYLCAWSVGGTRYTFGSGTRLTVV.

The chain uses TRBV5-4 and TRBJ2-2, with 8 positions matching TRBD1. The CDR3 is 15 amino acids. Per germline, CDR1 SGHNT and CDR2 YYREEE (reference sequence). V was clipped by 2 bases and J by 4 bases; unmatched bases: 4. CDR3 region: CASSLRQGRTGELFF. In DNA form, the CDR3 reads TGTGCCAGCAGCTTAAGACAGGGGCGCACCGGGGAGCTGTTTTTT.

The genes are TRBV6-5 and TRBJ1-6; a weak D match, TRBD1 (5 bases). The germline gives CDR1 MNHEY, CDR2 SVGAGI. V dropped 4 bases and J dropped 8 bases, with 12 bases sitting between them. The CDR3 totals 14 residues. Here the CDR3 DNA reads TGTGCCAGCAGTTTTGGGACTCAAGATTCACCCCTCCACTTT. Amino acid sequence: CASSFGTQDSPLHF.

The rearrangement links TRBV6-1 to TRBJ1-5; D remains ambiguous. The CDR3 is made up of 12 amino acids. Germline V gene sequence: CDR1 MNHNS, CDR2 SASEGT. The germline V and J ends were trimmed by 6 bases and 9 bases, with 12 bases remaining between them. This chain's CDR3 is CASSTGDRPQHF. The CDR3, as DNA: TGTGCCAGCAGCACCGGGGATCGGCCCCAGCATTTT.

The gene calls are TRBV25-1 and TRBJ2-1; 8 nucleotides align to TRBD1. J gave up 9 bases and V 1 base, and 11 bases lay outside the gene matches. Germline V CDR1 and CDR2: MGHDK, SYGVNS. The CDR3 covers 16 residues. The CDR3 nucleotides read TGTGCCAGCAGTGAATCCCCCGGCAGGGGGCAGGGTGAGCAGTTCTTC. It yields the protein CASSESPGRGQGEQFF.

The chain has TRBV30 and TRBJ1-4; TRBD1 might be the D (5 bases). In germline, CDR1 is GTSNPN, CDR2 SVGIG (reference sequence). Trimming cost V 0 bases and J 0 bases, with 8 bases left between them. The CDR3 length is 15 residues. The CDR3 loop is CAWSVLGATNEKLFF. The CDR3 coding sequence is TGTGCCTGGAGTGTACTGGGGGCAACTAATGAAAAACTGTTTTTT.

The V and J genes are TRBV4-2 and TRBJ2-5; 8 bases match TRBD1. The DNA end is more similar to TRBJ2-7, so the J call may be wrong. Germline CDR1 and CDR2: LGHNA and YNFKEQ. The length of the CDR3 is 16 residues. CDR3 nucleotides: TGTGCCAGCAGCCAAGATTTTGGGACAGGCTCCTACGAGCAGTACTTC. It yields the protein CASSQDFGTGSYEQYF.

V gene TRBV5-1 combines with J gene TRBJ2-5, with TRBD1 identical over 7 bases. Germline lookup yields CDR1 SGHRS and CDR2 YFSETQ. Trimming at V came to 4 bases and at J to 1 base, leaving 10 bases not matched to a gene. The length of the CDR3 is 16 residues. CDR3 nucleotides: TGCGCCAGCAGCACCACAGGGGTCCCTAGCCAAGAGACCCAGTACTTC. Translating it yields CASSTTGVPSQETQYF.

The chain is built from TRBV6-4 and TRBJ1-1; D remains ambiguous. CDR1 and CDR2 from the germline V gene are MRHNA and SNTAGT. V lost 6 bases and J lost 2, with 10 bases in between. The CDR3 contains 13 residues. The CDR3 DNA follows: TGTGCCAGCAGCGTTCAAGAAAACACTGAAGCTTTCTTT. This codes for CASSVQENTEAFF.

V is TRBV5-1 and J is TRBJ1-2, with D possibly TRBD1 on 6 matching bases. CDR3 length: 14 residues. V was clipped by 4 bases and J by 0 bases, with 10 bases between them. CDR1 and CDR2 from the germline V gene are SGHRS and YFSETQ. The CDR3 DNA reads TGCGCCAGCAGCCGACAGGATTCTAACTATGGCTACACCTTC. Protein sequence: CASSRQDSNYGYTF.

The chain carries TRBV6-4 and TRBJ1-1; 9 bases align to TRBD1. V dropped 6 bases and J dropped 5; count of bases not matched to a gene: 7. Germline CDR1 and CDR2: MRHNA and SNTAGT. The CDR3 is made up of 14 amino acids. The CDR3 reads CASRPRQGGTEAFF. The DNA of the CDR3 is TGTGCCAGCAGACCGCGACAGGGGGGGACTGAAGCTTTCTTT.

This clone was seen only once. This chain joins TRBV2 and TRBJ1-2, with 7 positions matching TRBD1. There are 13 residues in the CDR3. Germline lookup yields CDR1 SNHLY and CDR2 FYNNEI. DNA of the CDR3: TGTGCGTGCCAGGGGGACAGAAACTATGGCTACACCTTC. It encodes CACQGDRNYGYTF. Full variable domain (missing parts from reference TRBV2 and TRBJ1-2): EPEVTQTPSHQVTQMGQEVILRCVPISNHLYFYWYRQILGQKVEFLVSFYNNEISEKSEIFDDQFSVERPDGSNFTLKIRSTKLEDSAMYFCACQGDRNYGYTFGSGTRLTVV.

The J gene is TRBJ1-5, the V gene TRBV30; D possibly corresponds to TRBD1 (6 bases). The CDR3 runs to 16 residues. Germline CDR1 reads GTSNPN; CDR2 reads SVGIG (reference sequence). V gave up 2 bases and J gave up 0 bases, with 14 bases separating them. This chain's CDR3 is CAWSSRDTYSNQPQHF. The CDR3 nucleotides are TGTGCCTGGAGTTCCCGGGACACATATAGCAATCAGCCCCAGCATTTT.